This T cell receptor beta chain was captured in a study of CD8+CD57+ T cells in acquired aplastic anemia. Overall study: The mean DNA yield obtained from sorted CD4+ and CD8+ cells came to approximately 3 ug.

Germline V gives CDR1 SGHTA, CDR2 FQGTGA. The V segment lost 8 bases and the J segment 6 bases; nucleotides outside the gene matches: 12. The CDR3 extends over 15 amino acids. This clonotype was counted ten times or more. Its antigen is not identified. Study observations and caveats: Sharing between patients and controls was observed for twenty-nine CD8+ CDR3 sequences. Patients showed no significant difference from controls in CD8+ Simpson's diversity.

Genomic DNA, serving as template, underwent TCR beta VDJ and CDR3 profiling. MiXCR, run by TCRdb on the reads, gives a single entry per CDR3 protein. The table records 250,000 to 350,000 distinct CDR3 sequences, around 60% of them present only once. The receptor was isolated from a human donor with severe aplastic anemia or a healthy control (not recorded which). J is TRBJ2-5 and V is TRBV7-3; 10 bases line up with TRBD2. The sequenced sample was sorted CD4+, CD8+, or CD8+CD57+ T cells (not recorded which) from PBMCs. The CDR3 region has the DNA TGTGCCAGCGGACTAGAAGCGGGGGGGATAAAGACCCAGTACTTC. Its protein is CASGLEAGGIKTQYF.